The 17 T cell receptor beta chains in this list originate from one sample, sequenced in a study of cytomegalovirus exposure and HLA in healthy donors (dated 2017 in TCRdb). Library generation was performed with the immunoSEQ multiplex PCR assay. The multiplex PCR relied on a mix of 60 forward primers for TCR Vbeta segments and 13 reverse primers for TCR Jbeta segments. TCRdb retrieved this table from immuneACCESS and kept in-frame rearrangements only. Not all clones are present; in checked studies, unresolved V genes account for under half, and no reason is known for the remainder. The table of this sample itemizes around 130,000 clones. Less than 2% of the sample rests with the top ten. Sequences were obtained from PBMCs. Receptors originate from a middle-aged woman in good health and CMV-seronegative.

The chain links TRBV28 to TRBJ1-1; D gene unclear. Between the trimmed V and J ends, which lost 3 bases and 5 bases, there was a span of 16 bases. The CDR3 loop spans 15 amino acids. CDR1 and CDR2 from the germline V gene are MDHEN and SYDVKM. DNA of the CDR3: TGTGCCAGCAGTTTTGGGTTCGCCCGGAGGACTGAAGCTTTCTTT. The encoded protein is CASSFGFARRTEAFF.

The chain carries TRBV6-1 and TRBJ1-5, with TRBD1 as a possible D gene (6 bases). The V gene lost 7 bases and the J gene lost 3 bases, with 13 bases spanning the gap. Germline-derived CDR1 and CDR2 are MNHNS and SASEGT. This CDR3 spans 14 amino acids. The CDR3 region has the DNA TGTGCCAGCAACCCGGGACACCTCAATCAGCCCCAGCATTTT. Translation: CASNPGHLNQPQHF.

The chain carries TRBV4-2 and TRBJ2-5; 7 bases map to TRBD1. The CDR3 sequence is 13 residues long. V lost 1 base and J lost 7; bases outside the gene matches: 3. The germline gives CDR1 LGHNA, CDR2 YNFKEQ. CDR3 in DNA: TGTGCCAGCAGCCAAGGGACAGGTGGGACCCAGTACTTC. It is translated as CASSQGTGGTQYF.

As to this clone: The sample contains more than one DNA sequence encoding this CDR3. The chain links TRBV5-1 to TRBJ2-5; D is unresolved. With 1 base removed from V and 2 bases from J, the gap between germline ends came to 3 bases. The CDR3 is 12 residues long. CDR1 and CDR2 from the germline V gene are SGHRS and YFSETQ. CDR3 in amino acids: CASSLSQETQYF. Written as DNA, the CDR3 is TGCGCCAGCAGCTTGTCTCAAGAGACCCAGTACTTC.

V is TRBV4-1 and J is TRBJ1-2; 10 nucleotides align to TRBD1. The CDR3 length is 15 residues. The germline V gene has CDR1 MGHRA and CDR2 YSYEKL. V trimming: 5 bases; J trimming: 2 bases; junction bases outside the gene matches: 5. The chain's CDR3 is CASSAGGQGNYGYTF. The CDR3 coding sequence is TGCGCCAGCAGCGCGGGGGGACAGGGGAACTATGGCTACACCTTC.

The J gene is TRBJ2-5, the V gene TRBV5-4, with 9 nucleotides matching TRBD1. The CDR3 is made up of 14 amino acids. After removal of 4 bases from V and 5 bases from J, the junction contained 6 bases not matched to a gene. The germline V gene encodes CDR1 SGHNT and CDR2 YYREEE (reference sequence). CDR3 coding DNA: TGTGCCAGCAGCCCTACAGGGGGCGAGGAGACCCAGTACTTC. Its protein is CASSPTGGEETQYF.

As for this clone: This specimen includes other DNA sequences encoding the same CDR3. V gene TRBV4-3 combines with J gene TRBJ1-5; D is perhaps TRBD1 (5 bases). Germline CDR1 and CDR2: LGHNA and YSLEER. The ends were cut back, 3 bases at V and 7 bases at J, with 13 bases in the middle. This CDR3 contains 14 residues. The CDR3 loop reads CASSHQDKGQPQHF. The DNA for the CDR3 is TGCGCCAGCAGCCATCAGGACAAGGGGCAGCCCCAGCATTTT.

A remark on this clone: At the DNA level, this CDR3 is encoded by other sequences in the same sample as well. This chain connects TRBV7-9 to TRBJ1-1, with 10 bases that match TRBD1. Germline loops: CDR1 SEHNR, CDR2 FQNEAQ (reference sequence). V lost 5 bases, J lost 4 bases, and 4 bases stayed unmatched. The CDR3 contains 14 residues. The CDR3 DNA follows: TGTGCCAGCAGCCGACAGGGGGCGCGCACTGAAGCTTTCTTT. Translation: CASSRQGARTEAFF.

The chain is built from TRBV5-1 and TRBJ2-6; TRBD2 might be the D (5 bases). The CDR3 covers 15 residues. CDR1 and CDR2 (germline): SGHRS, YFSETQ. V dropped 3 bases and J dropped 3 bases, with 10 bases sitting between them. This chain's CDR3 is CASSWRTVGANVLTF. The CDR3 coding sequence is TGCGCCAGCAGCTGGAGGACGGTTGGGGCCAACGTCCTGACTTTC.

V and J are TRBV29-1 and TRBJ2-7; 8 bases match TRBD1. This CDR3 comprises 12 residues. The ends lost 4 bases at V and 5 bases at J; junction bases unmatched: 4. Germline CDR1 reads SQVTM; CDR2 reads ANQGSEA. The DNA of the CDR3 is TGCAGCGTTGTTGGACAGGGAGACGAGCAGTACTTC. Translating it yields CSVVGQGDEQYF.

The chain employs TRBV7-2 and TRBJ2-3, with 8 bases identical to TRBD2. The CDR3 length is 17 residues. The trim removed 4 bases at V and 0 bases at J, leaving 9 bases unmatched. The germline V gene has CDR1 SGHTA and CDR2 FQGNSA. This chain's CDR3 is CASSSTGGSSSTDTQYF. As DNA, the CDR3 is TGTGCCAGCAGCTCTACGGGGGGGTCCTCTAGCACAGATACGCAGTATTTT.

The gene calls are TRBV5-4 and TRBJ2-1, with 7 bases lining up with TRBD1. The CDR3 totals 13 residues. The V gene end was trimmed by 3 bases and the J gene end by 10 bases; junction bases not matched to a gene: 7. Germline assignment: CDR1 SGHNT and CDR2 YYREEE (reference sequence). CDR3 DNA: TGTGCCAGCAGCTCGACAGGGCAAGGGGAGCAGTTCTTC. It codes for CASSSTGQGEQFF.

The chain carries TRBV10-3 and TRBJ2-3, with TRBD2 matching over 16 bases. After removal of 8 bases from V and 4 bases from J, the junction contained 9 bases not matched to a gene. The CDR3 is made up of 17 amino acids. From germline, CDR1 is ENHRY and CDR2 SYGVKD. In DNA form, the CDR3 reads TGTGCCATCGGGACTAGCGGGGGGGCGAAGGGCCCAGATACGCAGTATTTT. It specifies CAIGTSGGAKGPDTQYF.

J is TRBJ1-1 and V is TRBV7-2, with 10 bases that match TRBD1. Germline V gene data show CDR1 as SGHTA and CDR2 as FQGNSA. The CDR3 contains 16 residues. With 5 bases clipped from V and 0 bases from J, the junction kept 6 bases outside the gene matches. The CDR3 coding sequence is TGTGCCAGCAGCCGACAGGGGGCAATCGTGAACACTGAAGCTTTCTTT. Translating it yields CASSRQGAIVNTEAFF.

The chain joins TRBV5-4 to TRBJ1-2; 10 bases map to TRBD1. Trimming removed 4 bases from V and 8 bases from J; junction bases left unmatched: 11. Germline V gives CDR1 SGHNT, CDR2 YYREEE (reference sequence). This CDR3 has 15 residues. The CDR3 sequence is CASSVNDRGRRGYTF. DNA for the CDR3: TGTGCCAGCAGCGTAAACGACAGGGGGCGCAGGGGCTACACCTTC.

The chain links TRBV7-9 to TRBJ1-4; 7 positions match TRBD1. With 4 bases clipped from V and 7 bases from J, the junction kept 3 bases outside the gene matches. The CDR3 is 13 amino acids. Germline-derived CDR1 and CDR2 are SEHNR and FQNEAQ (reference sequence). The CDR3 DNA sequence: TGTGCCAGCAGCTCCACAGGGGCTGAAAAACTGTTTTTT. It codes for CASSSTGAEKLFF.

This rearrangement joins TRBV5-4 to TRBJ1-4, with TRBD1 as a possible D gene (6 bases). Germline V gives CDR1 SGHNT, CDR2 YYREEE (reference sequence). Trimming pared 2 bases from V and 0 bases from J, leaving 14 bases between. The length of the CDR3 is 17 residues. DNA of the CDR3: TGTGCCAGCAGCTTCGGACAGAGCTTTGCAACTAATGAAAAACTGTTTTTT. This translates into CASSFGQSFATNEKLFF.